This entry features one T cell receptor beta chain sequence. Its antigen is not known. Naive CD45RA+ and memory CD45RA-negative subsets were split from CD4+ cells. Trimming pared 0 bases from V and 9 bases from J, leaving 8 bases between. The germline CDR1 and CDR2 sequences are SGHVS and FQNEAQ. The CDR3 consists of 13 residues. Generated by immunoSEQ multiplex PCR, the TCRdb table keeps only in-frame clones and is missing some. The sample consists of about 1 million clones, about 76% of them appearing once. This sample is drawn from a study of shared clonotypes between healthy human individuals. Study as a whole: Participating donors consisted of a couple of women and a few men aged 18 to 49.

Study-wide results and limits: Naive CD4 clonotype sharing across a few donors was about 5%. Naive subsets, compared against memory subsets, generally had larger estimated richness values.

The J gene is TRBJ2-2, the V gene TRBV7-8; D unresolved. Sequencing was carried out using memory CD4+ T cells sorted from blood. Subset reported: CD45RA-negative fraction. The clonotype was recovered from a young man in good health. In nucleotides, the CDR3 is TGTGCCAGCAGCTTAGCGTCGGCGAGGGAGCTGTTTTTT. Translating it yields CASSLASARELFF.